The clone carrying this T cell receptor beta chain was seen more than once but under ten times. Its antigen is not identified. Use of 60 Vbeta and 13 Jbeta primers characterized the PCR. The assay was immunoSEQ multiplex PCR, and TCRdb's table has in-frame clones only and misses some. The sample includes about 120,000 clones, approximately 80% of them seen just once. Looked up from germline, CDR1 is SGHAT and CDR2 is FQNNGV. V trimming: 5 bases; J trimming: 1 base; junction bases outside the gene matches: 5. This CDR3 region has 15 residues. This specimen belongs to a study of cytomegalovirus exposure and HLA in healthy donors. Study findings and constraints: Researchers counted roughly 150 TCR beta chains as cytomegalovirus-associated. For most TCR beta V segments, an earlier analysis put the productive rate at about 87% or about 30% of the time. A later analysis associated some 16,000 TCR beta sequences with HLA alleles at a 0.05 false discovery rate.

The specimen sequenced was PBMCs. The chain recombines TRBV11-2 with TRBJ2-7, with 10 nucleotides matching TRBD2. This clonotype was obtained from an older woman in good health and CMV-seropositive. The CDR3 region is CASSTSGTRSYEQYF. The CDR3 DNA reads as TGTGCCAGCAGCACTAGCGGGACTAGGTCCTACGAGCAGTACTTC.